One and the same sample provided the 4 T cell receptor beta chains below, sequenced in a study of cytomegalovirus exposure and HLA in healthy donors. This PCR relied on a set of 60 Vbeta primers and 13 Jbeta primers. Sequencing used immunoSEQ multiplex PCR; TCRdb keeps in-frame clones, though not all of them. The repertoire has about 190,000 clones, roughly 75% of them found once; the top ten carry about 5%. What was sequenced was PBMCs. The receptor source for this set is a man aged 30 to 39 in good health and CMV-seropositive.

The chain uses TRBV30 and TRBJ1-1, with D perhaps TRBD1 (5 bases). Deletions cut 5 bases from V and 4 bases from J, with 14 bases between. Germline CDR1 reads GTSNPN; CDR2 reads SVGIG (reference sequence). The CDR3 is 13 residues long. The DNA for the CDR3 is TGTGCCTGGCATCGGGGGGGTGGCACTGAAGCTTTCTTT. Translation: CAWHRGGGTEAFF.

The table lists this clone with a count of one. V gene TRBV4-3 combines with J gene TRBJ1-4; tentatively, D is TRBD1 (5 bases). The CDR3 sequence is 15 residues long. Germline V gene data show CDR1 as LGHNA and CDR2 as YSLEER. The V and J ends lost 0 bases and 7 bases respectively, with 12 bases between them. The CDR3 loop is CASSQEWGLGEKLFF. In DNA form, the CDR3 reads TGCGCCAGCAGCCAAGAATGGGGCCTTGGTGAAAAACTGTTTTTT.

This clone was seen a few times. The CDR3 loop reads CASSEAGGSNQPQHF. The CDR3 nucleotides read TGTGCCAGCAGTGAAGCAGGGGGTAGCAATCAGCCCCAGCATTTT. The chain joins TRBV6-1 to TRBJ1-5; tentative D call: TRBD1 (6 bases). CDR1 is MNHNS, CDR2 SASEGT, per germline. The ends were cut back, 0 bases at V and 0 bases at J, with 6 bases in the middle. The CDR3 is made up of 15 amino acids.

The CDR3 DNA reads as TGTGCCAGCAGTTTAAGAACCATGGAGAATGAGCAGTTCTTC. Translation gives CASSLRTMENEQFF. V and J are TRBV27 and TRBJ2-1; D not resolved. CDR1 is MNHEY, CDR2 SMNVEV, per germline (reference sequence). The CDR3 totals 14 residues. V lost 2 bases and J 7 bases, leaving 12 bases between the germline ends.